This T cell receptor beta chain came from a study of cytomegalovirus exposure and HLA in healthy donors. Study-wide results and limits: The classifier, whose performance was assessed in both the original and validation cohorts, reportedly diagnosed cytomegalovirus status with high specificity and sensitivity. One variant, a missense change in DCLRE1C, was linked in a later analysis to TCR beta V- and J-gene trimming.

Primers: 60 Vbeta forward and 13 Jbeta reverse. Profiled with immunoSEQ multiplex PCR; TCRdb holds only in-frame clones, not every one. The profile shows about 190,000 clones, around 80% of them singletons. Notes on this clone: What it binds is unknown.

Germline V gives CDR1 ENHRY, CDR2 SYGVKD. This CDR3 is built from 12 residues. Sequenced material: PBMCs. The chain joins TRBV10-3 to TRBJ2-5; TRBD2 is a possible D gene (6 bases). The J call may be wrong; the DNA end is better matched by TRBJ2-7. The sequence was obtained from a young man in good health and CMV-seronegative. In DNA, the CDR3 is TGTGCCTGCGGGATGAGCTCCTACGAGCAGTACTTC. Its protein product is CACGMSSYEQYF.